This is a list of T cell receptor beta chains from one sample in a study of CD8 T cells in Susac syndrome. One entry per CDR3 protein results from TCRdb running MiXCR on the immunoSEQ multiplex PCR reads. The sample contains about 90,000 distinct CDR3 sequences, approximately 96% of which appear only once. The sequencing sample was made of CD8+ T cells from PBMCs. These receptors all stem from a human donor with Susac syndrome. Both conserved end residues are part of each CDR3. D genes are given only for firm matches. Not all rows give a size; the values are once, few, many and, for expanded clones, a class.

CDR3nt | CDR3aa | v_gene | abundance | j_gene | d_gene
TGCAGCGTTGCCGGGGTCGAGTACTACGAGCAGTACTTC | CSVAGVEYYEQYF | TRBV29-1 | once | TRBJ2-7 | -
TGTGCCACCAGTGGCCCGACAGGTTCAGAAGCTTTCTTT | CATSGPTGSEAFF | TRBV24-1 | - | TRBJ1-1 | -
TGTGCCAGCTCACCCGGGCAGAAAGAGACCCAGTACTTC | CASSPGQKETQYF | TRBV18 | - | TRBJ2-5 | -
TGCAGTGCTAGTTTTGCCACCTACGAGCAGTACTTC | CSASFATYEQYF | TRBV20-1 | - | TRBJ2-7 | -
TGTGCCAGCAGCCTACTCGGACAAGGCGGCTACACCTTC | CASSLLGQGGYTF | TRBV6-5 | - | TRBJ1-2 | -
TGCAGTGCTCGGACAGGGGAGGGGTATGGCTACACCTTC | CSARTGEGYGYTF | TRBV20-1 | - | TRBJ1-2 | TRBD1
TGTGCCTGGAGTGAGGCGTATAGCAATCAGCCCCAGCATTTT | CAWSEAYSNQPQHF | TRBV30 | - | TRBJ1-5 | -
TGTGCCAGCAGCTCACTAGCGGGGGGATATGAGCAGTTCTTC | CASSSLAGGYEQFF | TRBV14 | once | TRBJ2-1 | TRBD2
TGCGCCAGCAGCCAAGGAGTTGGAACAGATACGCAGTATTTT | CASSQGVGTDTQYF | TRBV4-3 | - | TRBJ2-3 | -
TGTGCCAGCAGTTTCCCAGGGCGCTCCTACGAGCAGTACTTC | CASSFPGRSYEQYF | TRBV12-3/TRBV12-4 | - | TRBJ2-7 | -